This note documents a single TCR beta chain sequence. No antigen is known for it. The germline V and J ends were trimmed by 0 bases and 0 bases, with 6 bases remaining between them. The V gene's germline CDR1 is MNHEY and CDR2 SVGAGI. The CDR3 loop spans 15 amino acids. This record belongs to a study of CD8 T cell repertoires and HIV-1 epitope variants. Study as a whole: Separate wells received one of Twenty-five Gag or Nef variant peptides. Study-level points and caveats: Some ten antigen-specific TCR beta clonotypes were found; roughly six seemed cross-reactive to variants.

Sequenced by immunoSEQ multiplex PCR; TCRdb stores in-frame clones only, minus some. The sample gives 80,000 to 95,000 clones, around 67% of which show up once; 25% to 30% is in the top ten. The material sequenced was uncultured baseline CD8+ T cells from peripheral blood mononuclear cells (PBMCs). The sequence was obtained from a male donor with HIV. The gene calls are TRBV6-5 and TRBJ2-1; D call uncertain. The CDR3 protein is CASSYSQSSYNEQFF. In nucleotides, the CDR3 is TGTGCCAGCAGTTACTCCCAGAGCTCCTACAATGAGCAGTTCTTC.